The source of this T cell receptor (beta chain) is a study of patients and donors after allogeneic stem cell transplantation (dated by TCRdb to the early 2020s). This clonotype was counted between two and nine times. It has no known antigen specificity. No much larger clone exists at a distance of one base, and base qualities are not known. Library method: RT-PCR. Sequencing relied on a NextSeq 550. TCRdb itself trimmed the public reads at Q25 with fastp, ran MiXCR and retained productive beta chains. Each entry merges the rows of one CDR3 protein and shows their most common DNA and genes. The sample table shows hundreds of thousands of distinct CDR3 sequences, and 16% are seen once. The ten top clones hold just over 7% of the sample. The CDR1 and CDR2 encoded by the germline V gene are SNHLY and FYNNEI. The V and J ends are trimmed by 2 bases and 1 base, leaving 3 bases between them. The CDR3 runs 12 amino acids, cysteine and phenylalanine included. The retained sequence is limited to the CDR3, 36 bases, with the frame set at the first base.

Sequencing was carried out using blood, either unsorted or a sorted T cell fraction (not recorded which). This clonotype originated in a human donor who was either an allogeneic HSCT recipient or a stem cell or donor lymphocyte infusion donor (not recorded which). It is not recorded whose cells these are; they may come from a transplant donor. This receptor chain uses TRBV2 and TRBJ2-7; there is no confident call for the D gene. The nucleotide sequence reads TGTGCCAGCAGTGAACGATCCTACGAGCAGTACTTC. Translated, this is CASSERSYEQYF.